Each of the 27 T cell receptor beta chains below was sequenced from the same sample in a study of T cell changes during pregnancy in multiple sclerosis. Assay used: immunoSEQ multiplex PCR; TCRdb lists only in-frame clones, some missing. Seen here are 65,000 to 85,000 clones, around nine tenths observed once, and the top ten hold 0.25% to 0.3%. The material was CD4+ T cells from peripheral blood mononuclear cells, obtained after pregnancy. These receptor sequences come from a female donor with multiple sclerosis, enrolled in a pregnancy study.

The chain combines TRBV10-3 with TRBJ2-2; 11 nucleotides line up with TRBD2. Germline-derived CDR1 and CDR2 are ENHRY and SYGVKD. This CDR3 comprises 16 residues. With 7 bases clipped from V and 4 bases from J, the junction kept 8 bases outside the gene matches. Here the CDR3 reads CAINPTSGISTGELFF. The CDR3 DNA follows: TGTGCCATCAACCCGACTAGCGGGATTTCCACCGGGGAGCTGTTTTTT.

The chain links TRBV10-3 to TRBJ1-2; perhaps TRBD1 as D (5 bases). The CDR3 has 19 amino acids. The germline V gene has CDR1 ENHRY and CDR2 SYGVKD. Trimming left V 0 bases short and J 0 bases short, with 20 bases between. CDR3 nucleotide sequence: TGTGCCATCAGTGAGTCGTGGGGTATCGGAGACAGAACTAACTATGGCTACACCTTC. It codes for CAISESWGIGDRTNYGYTF.

V gene TRBV7-2 combines with J gene TRBJ2-4; TRBD1 aligns across 8 bases. Germline loops: CDR1 SGHTA, CDR2 FQGNSA. The CDR3 is 16 residues long. Trimming took 5 bases from V and 9 from J; bases not matched to a gene: 15. CDR3 DNA: TGTGCCAGCAGCCCGATAGGACAGGGATTATTTGTCATTCAGTACTTC. It specifies CASSPIGQGLFVIQYF.

This clone appeared a single time. An end of the junction differs from the germline gene, which may be a read error. V usage is TRBV10-3 and J usage is TRBJ2-7; 9 bases map to TRBD2. The CDR3 runs 16 residues. Germline CDR1 and CDR2: ENHRY and SYGVKD. CDR3 nucleotide sequence: TGTGCCACCAGTTATAATAGCGGGAGAAGGGAATACGAGCAGTACTTC. Its translation: CATSYNSGRREYEQYF.

The chain uses TRBV7-8 and TRBJ1-4; D is uncertain. The CDR3 spans 15 residues. V dropped 5 bases and J dropped 4 bases, with 14 bases sitting between them. CDR1 and CDR2 (germline): SGHVS, FQNEAQ. This CDR3 is CASSLFRGGNEKLFF. CDR3 bases: TGTGCCAGCAGCCTATTCCGGGGAGGTAATGAAAAACTGTTTTTT.

The CDR3 protein is CASSTSGRATEQFF. The DNA for the CDR3 is TGTGCCAGCAGCACTAGCGGGAGGGCCACTGAGCAGTTCTTC. V and J are TRBV9 and TRBJ2-1; 13 nucleotides align to TRBD2. The CDR3 is 14 amino acids. CDR1 and CDR2 (germline): SGDLS, YYNGEE. After removal of 4 bases from V and 9 bases from J, the junction contained 4 bases not matched to a gene.

This chain links TRBV18 with TRBJ2-7, with D possibly being TRBD2 (6 bases). V lost 2 bases to trimming and J lost 5 bases, with 13 bases between them. Germline V gene sequence: CDR1 KGHSH, CDR2 LQKENI. The CDR3 is made up of 14 amino acids. This CDR3 reads CASSPSGEFDEQYF. The CDR3, as DNA: TGTGCCAGCTCACCATCGGGGGAATTCGACGAGCAGTACTTC.

The rearrangement links TRBV18 to TRBJ1-1, with D possibly matching TRBD1 (6 bases). This CDR3 is 17 amino acids long. The germline V gene has CDR1 KGHSH and CDR2 LQKENI. V was trimmed by 0 bases and J by 0 bases, leaving 14 bases between them. This CDR3 reads CASSPPGRGRVNTEAFF. The DNA for the CDR3 is TGTGCCAGCTCACCACCGGGCAGGGGTAGGGTGAACACTGAAGCTTTCTTT.

About this clone: Mismatch with germline at one junction end may stem from a read error. J is TRBJ2-1 and V is TRBV30, with D perhaps TRBD1 (7 bases). Looked up from germline, CDR1 is GTSNPN and CDR2 is SVGIG (reference sequence). CDR3 length: 12 residues. The CDR3 coding sequence is TGCGCTACCCAGGGGGGTTACGATGAGCAGTTCTTC. As protein: CATQGGYDEQFF.

The rearrangement joins TRBV5-4 to TRBJ2-5, with 10 nucleotides matching TRBD2. This CDR3 region has 18 residues. Trimming cost V 0 bases and J 4 bases; bases outside gene matches: 12. In germline, CDR1 is SGHNT, CDR2 YYREEE (reference sequence). The chain's CDR3 is CASSLAGVASGSGETQYF. The CDR3 coding sequence is TGTGCCAGCAGCTTGGCTGGCGTGGCTAGCGGGAGCGGAGAGACCCAGTACTTC.

This clone was counted once. This chain connects TRBV7-3 to TRBJ2-7, with TRBD2 identical over 8 bases. The V segment lost 7 bases and the J segment 3 bases; nucleotides outside the gene matches: 11. This CDR3 is 15 amino acids long. Per germline, CDR1 SGHTA and CDR2 FQGTGA. CDR3: CASTPIGGRSYEQYF. The DNA of the CDR3 is TGTGCCAGCACCCCAATAGGCGGGAGGAGCTACGAGCAGTACTTC. Combining the CDR3 with reference TRBV7-3 and TRBJ2-7 gives the whole variable domain GAGVSQTPSNKVTEKGKYVELRCDPISGHTALYWYRQSLGQGPEFLIYFQGTGAADDSGLPNDRFFAVRPEGSVSTLKIQRTERGDSAVYLCASTPIGGRSYEQYFGPGTRLTVT.

The chain joins TRBV7-9 to TRBJ2-1; 11 positions match TRBD2. Losses at the gene ends were 5 bases for V and 7 bases for J; bases not matched to a gene: 7. Germline V gene data show CDR1 as SEHNR and CDR2 as FQNEAQ (reference sequence). The CDR3 sequence is 15 residues long. The CDR3 loop reads CASSPRTSGLNEQFF. The CDR3 DNA reads as TGTGCCAGCAGCCCTAGGACTAGCGGGCTAAATGAGCAGTTCTTC.

This clone was seen a handful of times. The V call is TRBV30, the J call TRBJ1-1; D unclear. With 3 bases removed from V and 0 bases from J, the gap between germline ends came to 8 bases. The CDR3 is 13 residues long. Per germline, CDR1 GTSNPN and CDR2 SVGIG (reference sequence). The CDR3 bases are TGTGCCTGGAGGACTTTTCTGAACACTGAAGCTTTCTTT. Its protein product is CAWRTFLNTEAFF.

The CDR3 protein is CASKEVGGQRETQYF. The CDR3 nucleotides read TGCGCCAGCAAGGAGGTGGGGGGGCAGCGGGAGACCCAGTACTTC. V gene TRBV5-1 combines with J gene TRBJ2-5; D is perhaps TRBD2 (7 bases). The CDR3 contains 15 residues. The germline V gene encodes CDR1 SGHRS and CDR2 YFSETQ. V was cut by 6 bases and J by 5 bases, with 20 bases left in between.

This clone was counted a single time. The rearrangement joins TRBV2 to TRBJ1-5, with 8 bases identical to TRBD1. Germline trimming cut 7 bases from V and 4 bases from J; bases unmatched to any gene: 9. Germline V gives CDR1 SNHLY, CDR2 FYNNEI. The CDR3 runs 15 residues. The CDR3 coding sequence is TGTGCCAGCACCCTCCGGGACAGGAGTAATCAGCCCCAGCATTTT. Protein sequence: CASTLRDRSNQPQHF.

The chain links TRBV10-3 to TRBJ2-7; 10 bases fit TRBD1. The V gene end was trimmed by 10 bases and the J gene end by 4 bases; junction bases not matched to a gene: 13. Germline loops: CDR1 ENHRY, CDR2 SYGVKD. This CDR3 has 15 amino acids. CDR3 DNA: TGTGCCAGCCTTTCAACCGGGACAGGGGAATACGAGCAGTACTTC. It yields the protein CASLSTGTGEYEQYF.

This chain joins TRBV28 and TRBJ2-7; the match to TRBD1 covers 12 bases. Germline CDR1 MDHEN, CDR2 SYDVKM. The CDR3 is 16 residues long. J lost 4 bases, V lost 5 bases, and 9 bases had no gene match. CDR3 loop: CASSPRGQGARYEQYF. The CDR3 DNA reads as TGTGCCAGCAGTCCGAGGGGACAGGGGGCGCGATACGAGCAGTACTTC.

The chain employs TRBV5-6 and TRBJ2-3, with TRBD2 matching 8 bases. This CDR3 comprises 12 residues. After removal of 3 bases from V and 13 bases from J, the junction contained 7 bases not matched to a gene. Looked up from germline, CDR1 is SGHDT and CDR2 is YYEEEE. In DNA form, the CDR3 reads TGTGCCAGCAGCTCAGGACTAGCAGGGGAGTATTTT. It specifies CASSSGLAGEYF.

The chain joins TRBV27 to TRBJ1-4; 7 bases align to TRBD1. V was clipped by 2 bases and J by 4 bases; unmatched bases: 4. CDR1 is MNHEY and CDR2 is SMNVEV in the germline V gene (reference sequence). The CDR3 covers 15 residues. The CDR3 loop reads CASSLRTGNNEKLFF. CDR3 in DNA: TGTGCCAGCAGTTTACGGACAGGAAATAATGAAAAACTGTTTTTT.

The V gene is TRBV18, the J gene TRBJ2-3; possibly TRBD2 for D (5 bases). The CDR3 spans 15 residues. CDR1 KGHSH and CDR2 LQKENI come from the germline V gene. V lost 7 bases and J 2 bases, leaving 16 bases between the germline ends. DNA of the CDR3: TGTGCCAGCTTCGTAGGAGCGGACCCCACAGATACGCAGTATTTT. Translated, it gives CASFVGADPTDTQYF.

This clone appeared once. V and J are TRBV5-6 and TRBJ1-1; possible D gene TRBD1, 5 bases. V was cut by 3 bases and J by 3 bases, with 18 bases left in between. The CDR3 loop spans 16 amino acids. The germline V gene encodes CDR1 SGHDT and CDR2 YYEEEE. CDR3 protein: CASSSTGTTRDTEAFF. The CDR3, as DNA: TGTGCCAGCAGCTCCACCGGGACTACCCGGGACACTGAAGCTTTCTTT.

The J gene is TRBJ2-5, the V gene TRBV2; 15 nucleotides match TRBD2. V lost 5 bases to trimming and J lost 2 bases; unmatched junction nucleotides: 3. The CDR3 contains 16 residues. CDR1 is SNHLY and CDR2 is FYNNEI in the germline V gene. CDR3 amino acids: CASSTGLAGGQETQYF. CDR3 nucleotides: TGTGCCAGCAGTACTGGACTAGCGGGAGGGCAAGAGACCCAGTACTTC. Based on the CDR3 plus reference TRBV2 and TRBJ2-5, the full variable domain is EPEVTQTPSHQVTQMGQEVILRCVPISNHLYFYWYRQILGQKVEFLVSFYNNEISEKSEIFDDQFSVERPDGSNFTLKIRSTKLEDSAMYFCASSTGLAGGQETQYFGPGTRLLVL.

A single count supports this clone. This chain uses TRBV10-3 with TRBJ2-5; a weak D match, TRBD1 (5 bases). The CDR3 runs 15 residues. Germline V gene lookup returns CDR1 ENHRY and CDR2 SYGVKD. Trimming stripped 0 bases from V and 1 base from J, with 9 bases between. The CDR3 is CAISESGLIQETQYF. CDR3 sequence (DNA): TGTGCCATCAGTGAGTCGGGGCTAATCCAAGAGACCCAGTACTTC.

This clone was seen only a few times. The chain joins TRBV25-1 to TRBJ1-2; 10 bases agree with TRBD1. V trimming: 3 bases; J trimming: 3 bases; junction bases outside the gene matches: 1. CDR1 and CDR2 from the germline V gene are MGHDK and SYGVNS. The CDR3 sequence is 14 residues long. The CDR3 sequence: CASSETGGDYGYTF. The CDR3 nucleotides are TGTGCCAGCAGTGAGACAGGGGGCGACTATGGCTACACCTTC.

The rearrangement links TRBV6-4 to TRBJ2-2, with 11 nucleotides matching TRBD2. This CDR3 has 16 amino acids. CDR1 is MRHNA and CDR2 is SNTAGT in the germline V gene. Germline trimming cut 5 bases from V and 0 bases from J; bases unmatched to any gene: 2. The CDR3 loop reads CASSKGLAANTGELFF. In DNA, the CDR3 is TGTGCCAGCAGTAAGGGACTAGCGGCGAACACCGGGGAGCTGTTTTTT.

This chain links TRBV6-5 with TRBJ2-5; 8 positions agree with TRBD2. Gene TRBJ2-7 matches the end of the DNA better, so the J call may be wrong. Per germline, CDR1 MNHEY and CDR2 SVGAGI. This CDR3 has 15 amino acids. Here the CDR3 reads CASSPVAGRNYEQYF. The CDR3 DNA reads TGTGCCAGCAGCCCAGTAGCGGGGAGGAACTACGAGCAGTACTTC.

CDR3 loop: CATSGPGTEYGYTF. The CDR3, as DNA: TGTGCCACCAGCGGACCCGGGACAGAGTATGGCTACACCTTC. The V call is TRBV15, the J call TRBJ1-2; 7 bases map to TRBD1. This CDR3 has 14 amino acids. Germline V gene lookup returns CDR1 LNHNV and CDR2 YYDKDF (reference sequence). V lost 5 bases to trimming and J lost 5 bases; unmatched junction nucleotides: 8.